The entry below gives a single T cell receptor (beta chain) sequence along with its context. In blood CD8+ and CD4+ T cells, TCR beta underwent sequencing. This record comes from a study of CD8 T cells in Susac syndrome. Reverse transcription of roughly 0.45 to 1 ug RNA was carried out with random hexamers. The immunoSEQ assay covered 54 Vbeta and 13 Jbeta segments for CDR3. TCRdb used MiXCR to reprocess the immunoSEQ multiplex PCR reads, holding one entry per CDR3 protein. The sample records about 180,000 distinct CDR3 sequences, about 94% being singletons. Germline CDR1 is MDHEN and CDR2 is SYDVKM. This CDR3 is 15 amino acids long. Trimming left V 5 bases short and J 6 bases short, with 19 bases between.

This rearrangement joins TRBV28 to TRBJ1-2; D remains unclear. The source of this sequence is a human donor with Susac syndrome. The sample comprised CD4+ T cells from PBMCs. CDR3 region: CASSPPSSGGNGYTF. CDR3 nucleotide sequence: TGTGCCAGCAGTCCCCCCTCCTCGGGAGGGAATGGCTACACCTTC.